Listed here is a single T cell receptor beta chain. This entry is derived from a study of blood T cell repertoires in COVID-19. In the study's own analysis: How many nucleated cells were present was estimated from reference gene primer amplification. Profiling relied on immunoSEQ multiplex PCR, and the TCRdb table lists in-frame clones only, not all of them. From that table come the V and J calls and clone size; the DNA was used to work out D and trimming. The sample comprises fewer than 200,000 clones, over 75% of which are singletons, and 9% rests with the top ten. Cohort 3 recovered donors had two negative PCRs, clearance, or symptom resolution. The length of the CDR3 is 16 residues. Trimming took 9 bases from V and 2 from J; bases not matched to a gene: 8. Germline CDR1 and CDR2: LNHDA and SQIVND (reference sequence).

The chain combines TRBV19 with TRBJ2-2; 11 bases are shared with TRBD2. This receptor was obtained from a woman between 18 and 30 years old who had recovered from COVID-19. Sequenced material: PBMCs or T cells enriched from blood (not recorded which). This CDR3 is CARLSGLADNTGELFF. CDR3 nucleotide sequence: TGTGCCAGGCTGTCGGGACTAGCGGACAACACCGGGGAGCTGTTTTTT.